This T cell receptor (beta chain) was captured by sequencing in a study of identical twins. Each CDR3 protein gets one entry after TCRdb re-called the 5' RACE reads with MiXCR. Here the sample spans some 690,000 distinct CDR3 sequences, over 20% being singletons. These data also featured in a second study, about T cells expressing NK-cell markers. From that report: No clear determination of HCMV specificity was made for expanded NKG2C+ T cell clones.

This receptor was taken from a woman under 30 in good health. The source material was PBMCs.

The CDR3 loop reads CASTGIYSNQPQHF. Written as DNA, the CDR3 is TGTGCCAGCACGGGGATCTATAGCAATCAGCCCCAGCATTTT. This chain uses TRBV6-2 or TRBV6-3 with TRBJ1-5, with D hard to call. This CDR3 spans 14 amino acids. The germline V and J ends were trimmed by 7 bases and 0 bases, with 10 bases remaining between them. The germline V gene has CDR1 MNHEY and CDR2 SVGEGT.